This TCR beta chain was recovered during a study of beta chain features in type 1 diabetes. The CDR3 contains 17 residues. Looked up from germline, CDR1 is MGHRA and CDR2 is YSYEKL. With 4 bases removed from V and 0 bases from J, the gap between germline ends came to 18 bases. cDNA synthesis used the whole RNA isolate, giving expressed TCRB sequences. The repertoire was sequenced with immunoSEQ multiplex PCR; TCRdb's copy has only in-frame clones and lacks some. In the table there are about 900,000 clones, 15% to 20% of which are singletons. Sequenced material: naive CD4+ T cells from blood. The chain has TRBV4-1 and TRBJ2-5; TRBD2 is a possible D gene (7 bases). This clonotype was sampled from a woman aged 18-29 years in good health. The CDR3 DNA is TGCGCCAGCAGCCCAACTAGCGTTACAGGGTACCAAGAGACCCAGTACTTC. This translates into CASSPTSVTGYQETQYF.